Below, 21 T cell receptor beta chains from the same sample are listed, as sequenced in a study of post-analysis software for immune sequencing data. Regarding the study as a whole: Elevated frequency relative to controls characterized several TRBV segments in patients, TRBV5-6, TRBV5-1 and TRBV20-1 among them.

The library was made from cDNA and included unique molecular identifiers. In TCRdb, the PCR reads were re-called with MiXCR into one record per CDR3 protein. Among roughly 400,000 distinct CDR3 sequences, roughly 40% were seen once, and the ten largest hold less than 8%. Their antigens are not known. The sample comprised blood. Source of these receptors: a girl aged 2-10 years with multiple sclerosis.

This clonotype was detected many times. This chain links TRBV7-9 with TRBJ2-1; 10 nucleotides agree with TRBD1. Per the germline V gene, CDR1 is SEHNR and CDR2 is FQNEAQ (reference sequence). The CDR3 is made up of 15 amino acids. V lost 6 bases and J lost 6; bases outside the gene matches: 8. The CDR3 is CASSFGTGDANEQFF. The CDR3, as DNA: TGTGCCAGCAGTTTCGGGACAGGGGATGCCAATGAGCAGTTCTTC.

This clonotype was seen only a few times. This chain uses TRBV14 with TRBJ2-1; D unresolved. The V gene's germline CDR1 is SGHDN and CDR2 FVKESK. Trimming stripped 0 bases from V and 12 bases from J, with 9 bases between. The CDR3 spans 12 residues. This chain's CDR3 is CASSQEWGRQFF. The DNA of the CDR3 is TGTGCCAGCAGCCAAGAGTGGGGTAGGCAGTTCTTC.

The V and J genes are TRBV29-1 and TRBJ1-4; no firm D call. Germline CDR1 is SQVTM and CDR2 is ANQGSEA. The CDR3 is 14 amino acids. The V end lost 6 bases, the J end lost 0 bases, and 11 bases lay between the germline ends. CDR3 loop: CSVKVRATNEKLFF. The CDR3 DNA is TGCAGCGTAAAGGTCCGTGCAACTAATGAAAAACTGTTTTTT.

The genes are TRBV4-2 and TRBJ2-1; maybe TRBD2 (5 bases). V lost 0 bases to trimming and J lost 6 bases, with 9 bases between them. The CDR3 runs to 14 residues. Germline CDR1 and CDR2: LGHNA and YNFKEQ. In DNA form, the CDR3 reads TGTGCCAGCAGCCAAGAAAGCGGCCTCAATGAGCAGTTCTTC. This codes for CASSQESGLNEQFF.

This clonotype occurred a few times. The rearrangement joins TRBV27 to TRBJ2-1; tentatively, D is TRBD1 or TRBD2 (5 bases each). There are 14 residues in the CDR3. Deletions cut 7 bases from V and 6 bases from J, with 16 bases between. Germline V gene sequence: CDR1 MNHEY, CDR2 SMNVEV (reference sequence). This CDR3 is CASNPSGARNEQFF. The CDR3 DNA reads as TGTGCCAGCAACCCCTCCGGGGCCCGCAATGAGCAGTTCTTC.

This chain links TRBV6-6 with TRBJ1-1; D may be TRBD1 (6 bases). This CDR3 contains 13 residues. V was clipped by 8 bases and J by 3 bases, with 13 bases between them. Germline V gives CDR1 MNHNY, CDR2 SVGAGI (reference sequence). The DNA for the CDR3 is TGTGCCAGCCACCAAGGGGGAGACACTGAAGCTTTCTTT. This sequence encodes CASHQGGDTEAFF.

The chain has TRBV28 and TRBJ2-7; 7 bases are shared with TRBD2. The CDR3 runs to 15 residues. Trimming took 3 bases from V and 7 from J; bases not matched to a gene: 12. Germline loops: CDR1 MDHEN, CDR2 SYDVKM. The CDR3 here is CASSFFSGGINEQYF. CDR3 in DNA: TGTGCCAGCAGTTTTTTCTCGGGAGGTATCAATGAGCAGTACTTC.

The chain combines TRBV28 with TRBJ2-3; D ambiguous. CDR1 MDHEN and CDR2 SYDVKM come from the germline V gene. The CDR3 totals 15 residues. Trimming removed 3 bases at V and 1 base at J, with 11 bases between. CDR3 region: CASSFQWDRTDTQYF. CDR3 coding DNA: TGTGCCAGCAGTTTTCAGTGGGATCGCACAGATACGCAGTATTTT. Full variable domain (rest looked up from reference TRBV28 and TRBJ2-3): DVKVTQSSRYLVKRTGEKVFLECVQDMDHENMFWYRQDPGLGLRLIYFSYDVKMKEKGDIPEGYSVSREKKERFSLILESASTNQTSMYLCASSFQWDRTDTQYFGPGTRLTVL.

V usage is TRBV20-1 and J usage is TRBJ2-1, with D hard to call. The CDR3 is 13 residues long. Germline V gene sequence: CDR1 DFQATT, CDR2 SNEGSKA (reference sequence). With 3 bases removed from V and 2 bases from J, the gap between germline ends came to 8 bases. In nucleotides, the CDR3 is TGCAGTGCTAGTCCCTTCCCCTACAATGAGCAGTTCTTC. The encoded protein is CSASPFPYNEQFF.

This clonotype was detected only a few times. The chain recombines TRBV6-5 with TRBJ2-5; D is perhaps TRBD1 or TRBD2 (6 bases each). The J call is uncertain, as TRBJ2-7 better fits the DNA end. Germline CDR1 and CDR2: MNHEY and SVGAGI. The CDR3 totals 15 residues. The CDR3 spells CASSYLTLGGYEQYF. CDR3 sequence (DNA): TGTGCCAGCAGTTACCTTACCCTAGGGGGGTACGAGCAGTACTTC.

This clonotype was seen only a few times. This chain links TRBV28 with TRBJ2-7; D might be TRBD1 (5 bases). Germline V gene sequence: CDR1 MDHEN, CDR2 SYDVKM. The ends were cut back, 1 base at V and 3 bases at J, with 13 bases in the middle. The CDR3 consists of 15 residues. The CDR3 sequence: CASSLLRQIIYEQYF. The CDR3 DNA reads as TGTGCCAGCAGTTTATTGAGACAGATAATCTACGAGCAGTACTTC.

The V and J genes are TRBV29-1 and TRBJ2-7; no clear D gene. CDR1 is SQVTM and CDR2 is ANQGSEA in the germline V gene. The V and J ends lost 4 bases and 6 bases respectively, with 10 bases between them. This CDR3 is 11 amino acids long. The CDR3 DNA follows: TGCAGCGTTGTGTCCGGTTCCGAGCAGTACTTC. Protein product: CSVVSGSEQYF.

This clonotype was counted only a few times. J is TRBJ2-3 and V is TRBV18; unclear D gene. In germline, CDR1 is KGHSH, CDR2 LQKENI. The CDR3 runs to 14 residues. V was shortened by 3 bases and J by 0 bases, with 7 bases between the two germline ends. Written as DNA, the CDR3 is TGTGCCAGCTCACCGTTAGGCAGCACAGATACGCAGTATTTT. The encoded protein is CASSPLGSTDTQYF.

This clonotype was recorded a few times. This rearrangement joins TRBV18 to TRBJ2-7, with 8 bases matching TRBD2. Trimming took 1 base from V and 0 from J; bases not matched to a gene: 2. Looked up from germline, CDR1 is KGHSH and CDR2 is LQKENI. The CDR3 runs 15 residues. CDR3 bases: TGTGCCAGCTCACCACTAGCGGGGTTCTCCTACGAGCAGTACTTC. Translation: CASSPLAGFSYEQYF. Full variable domain (rest looked up from reference TRBV18 and TRBJ2-7): NAGVMQNPRHLVRRRGQEARLRCSPMKGHSHVYWYRQLPEEGLKFMVYLQKENIIDESGMPKERFSAEFPKEGPSILRIQQVVRGDSAAYFCASSPLAGFSYEQYFGPGTRLTVT.

The chain couples TRBV12-3 or TRBV12-4 to TRBJ1-5; D is unclear. V lost 5 bases, J lost 7 bases, and 15 bases lay in between. This CDR3 is 14 amino acids long. The CDR3 region has the DNA TGTGCCAGCAGTACCTCCCGGGTTGGACAGCCCCAGCATTTT. As protein: CASSTSRVGQPQHF.

This chain uses TRBV20-1 with TRBJ1-2, with D unresolved. CDR1 and CDR2 from the germline V gene are DFQATT and SNEGSKA (reference sequence). V gave up 2 bases and J gave up 11 bases, with 9 bases separating them. This CDR3 has 10 amino acids. CDR3 residues: CSARPASYTF. The CDR3 DNA reads TGCAGTGCTAGACCAGCCTCTTACACCTTC.

This clonotype showed up just a few times. For the CDR3, the DNA is TGCGCCAGCAGCCAGCTAGCGGGGCCTAGCACAGATACGCAGTATTTT. Its protein is CASSQLAGPSTDTQYF. The J gene is TRBJ2-3, the V gene TRBV4-1, with TRBD2 identical over 9 bases. With V trimmed by 3 bases and J by 0 bases, 4 bases remained unmatched. The CDR3 has 16 amino acids. Per germline, CDR1 MGHRA and CDR2 YSYEKL.

For the CDR3, the DNA is TGCAGTGCTAGAGCGCTGACTAGCGGGAGCAATGAGCAGTTCTTC. Amino acid sequence: CSARALTSGSNEQFF. The rearrangement uses TRBV20-1 and TRBJ2-1; TRBD2 matches 12 bases. Germline V lookup: CDR1 DFQATT, CDR2 SNEGSKA (reference sequence). V dropped 1 base and J dropped 6; count of bases not matched to a gene: 4. CDR3 length: 15 amino acids.

DNA of the CDR3: TGTGCCAGCAGTTTATCTCCAGGTGACTACGAGCAGTACTTC. Residues: CASSLSPGDYEQYF. The V call is TRBV27, the J call TRBJ2-7, with D unresolved. Germline values: CDR1 MNHEY, CDR2 SMNVEV (reference sequence). This CDR3 region has 14 residues. V shed 0 bases and J shed 3 bases, with 9 bases lying between them.

For this clonotype: This may arise from a read error, as a much more abundant clone is one base away. The chain is built from TRBV15 and TRBJ2-5; D is possibly TRBD1 (5 bases). CDR1 is LNHNV and CDR2 is YYDKDF in the germline V gene (reference sequence). The CDR3 extends over 15 amino acids. Trimming stripped 2 bases from V and 11 bases from J, with 21 bases between. This CDR3 reads CATSRRGTGMNEQYF. The CDR3 coding sequence is TGTGCCACCAGCAGAAGGGGAACAGGAATGAATGAGCAGTACTTC.

This clonotype turned up a few times. The V call is TRBV28, the J call TRBJ2-3; 11 bases map to TRBD2. CDR3 length: 15 residues. The germline CDR1 and CDR2 sequences are MDHEN and SYDVKM. V dropped 3 bases and J dropped 5; count of bases not matched to a gene: 4. CDR3 coding DNA: TGTGCCAGCAGTTTTCTTGGACTAGCGGGAGATACGCAGTATTTT. It translates to CASSFLGLAGDTQYF.